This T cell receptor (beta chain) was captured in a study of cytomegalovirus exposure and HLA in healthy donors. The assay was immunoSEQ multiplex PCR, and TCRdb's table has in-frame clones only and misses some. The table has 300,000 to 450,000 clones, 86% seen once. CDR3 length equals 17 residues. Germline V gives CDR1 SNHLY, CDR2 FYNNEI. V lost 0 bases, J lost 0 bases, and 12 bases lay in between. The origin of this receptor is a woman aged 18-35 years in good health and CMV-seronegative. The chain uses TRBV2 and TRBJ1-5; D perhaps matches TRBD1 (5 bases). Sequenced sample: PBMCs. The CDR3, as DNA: TGTGCCAGCAGTGAAGCCGGGCAGGGTTATAGCAATCAGCCCCAGCATTTT. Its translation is CASSEAGQGYSNQPQHF.